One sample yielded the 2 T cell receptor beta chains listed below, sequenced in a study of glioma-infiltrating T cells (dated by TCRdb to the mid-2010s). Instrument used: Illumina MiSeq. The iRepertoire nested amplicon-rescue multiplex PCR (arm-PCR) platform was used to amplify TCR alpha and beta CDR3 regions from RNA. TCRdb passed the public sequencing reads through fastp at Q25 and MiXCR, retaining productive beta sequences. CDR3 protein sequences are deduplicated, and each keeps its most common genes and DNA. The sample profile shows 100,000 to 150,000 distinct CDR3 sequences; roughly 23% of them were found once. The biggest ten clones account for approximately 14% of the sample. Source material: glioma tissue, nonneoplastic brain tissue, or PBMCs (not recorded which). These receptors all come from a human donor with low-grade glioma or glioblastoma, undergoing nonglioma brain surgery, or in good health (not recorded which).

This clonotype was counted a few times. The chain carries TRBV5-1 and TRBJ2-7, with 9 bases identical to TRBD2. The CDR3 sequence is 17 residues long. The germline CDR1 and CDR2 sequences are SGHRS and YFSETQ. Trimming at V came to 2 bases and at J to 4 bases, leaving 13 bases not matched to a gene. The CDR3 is CASSFQPGLANIYEQYF. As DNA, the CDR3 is TGCGCCAGCAGCTTCCAGCCAGGACTAGCGAATATTTACGAGCAGTACTTC.

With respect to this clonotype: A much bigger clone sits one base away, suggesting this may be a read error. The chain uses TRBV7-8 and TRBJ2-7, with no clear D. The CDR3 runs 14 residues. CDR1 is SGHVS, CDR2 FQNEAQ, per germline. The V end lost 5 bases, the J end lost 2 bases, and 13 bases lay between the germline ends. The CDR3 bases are TGTGCCAGCAGCCTAAGGACGCCTACCTACGAGCAGTACTTC. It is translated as CASSLRTPTYEQYF.